A single sample is the source of the 20 T cell receptor beta chains below, sequenced in a study of beta chain features in type 1 diabetes. Expressed TCRB transcripts were sequenced because the entire RNA isolate underwent reverse transcription. Generated by immunoSEQ multiplex PCR, the TCRdb table keeps only in-frame clones and is missing some. In the table there are roughly 330,000 clones, 9.5% to 12% of which are singletons. The sequencing sample was made of naive CD4+ T cells from blood. The origin of the receptors is a woman in her twenties or thirties in good health.

The gene calls are TRBV19 and TRBJ1-5; 8 bases are shared with TRBD1. Germline V gives CDR1 LNHDA, CDR2 SQIVND (reference sequence). After removal of 6 bases from V and 7 bases from J, the junction contained 11 bases not matched to a gene. CDR3 length equals 15 residues. The CDR3 is CASRIPGTGNQPQHF. The CDR3 bases are TGTGCCAGTAGGATACCCGGGACAGGAAACCAGCCCCAGCATTTT.

This clone was detected a few times. The chain recombines TRBV4-3 with TRBJ2-3; TRBD2 matches 11 bases. The germline V gene encodes CDR1 LGHNA and CDR2 YSLEER. The CDR3 consists of 18 residues. Trimming took 0 bases from V and 5 from J; bases not matched to a gene: 10. CDR3 in amino acids: CASSQDGLTSGRGDTQYF. DNA of the CDR3: TGCGCCAGCAGCCAAGATGGCTTAACTAGCGGGAGAGGAGATACGCAGTATTTT.

The gene calls are TRBV19 and TRBJ2-5; possibly TRBD2 for D (5 bases). V lost 4 bases to trimming and J lost 1 base, with 7 bases between them. This CDR3 has 13 residues. Germline V gene lookup returns CDR1 LNHDA and CDR2 SQIVND (reference sequence). The CDR3 DNA reads as TGTGCCAGTAGTAACCGGGGCCAAGAGACCCAGTACTTC. Translation gives CASSNRGQETQYF. Using reference TRBV19 and TRBJ2-5 for the parts outside the CDR3, the full variable domain is DGGITQSPKYLFRKEGQNVTLSCEQNLNHDAMYWYRQDPGQGLRLIYYSQIVNDFQKGDIAEGYSVSREKKESFPLTVTSAQKNPTAFYLCASSNRGQETQYFGPGTRLLVL.

This clone was seen a handful of times. This rearrangement joins TRBV29-1 to TRBJ1-5; no reliable D call. Trimming took off 4 bases at V and 1 base at J, with 5 bases between the two ends. Germline V gene lookup returns CDR1 SQVTM and CDR2 ANQGSEA. This CDR3 contains 12 residues. The CDR3: CSVGGSNQPQHF. CDR3 nucleotides: TGCAGCGTTGGAGGGAGCAATCAGCCCCAGCATTTT.

The chain carries TRBV29-1 and TRBJ2-1; TRBD2 aligns across 10 bases. With V trimmed by 8 bases and J by 0 bases, 7 bases remained unmatched. In germline, CDR1 is SQVTM, CDR2 ANQGSEA. The CDR3 runs 15 residues. The CDR3 bases are TGCAGCATTAGCGGGAGGCCTCGCTCCTACAATGAGCAGTTCTTC. It is translated as CSISGRPRSYNEQFF.

The rearrangement links TRBV6-1 to TRBJ1-2; 8 nucleotides agree with TRBD1. The CDR3 is made up of 15 amino acids. J gave up 2 bases and V 3 bases, and 5 bases lay outside the gene matches. CDR1 and CDR2 from the germline V gene are MNHNS and SASEGT. CDR3 loop: CASSDRTGSNYGYTF. CDR3 DNA sequence: TGTGCCAGCAGTGACAGGACAGGGTCCAACTATGGCTACACCTTC.

The gene calls are TRBV7-2 and TRBJ1-2; 7 nucleotides line up with TRBD1. The trim removed 1 base at V and 8 bases at J, leaving 10 bases unmatched. This CDR3 contains 15 residues. Germline CDR1 and CDR2: SGHTA and FQGNSA. CDR3 region: CASSLESDRAGGYTF. The CDR3 DNA follows: TGTGCCAGCAGCTTAGAATCCGACAGGGCGGGAGGCTACACCTTC. The complete variable domain, with remaining parts taken from reference TRBV7-2 and TRBJ1-2, reads GAGVSQSPSNKVTEKGKDVELRCDPISGHTALYWYRQSLGQGLEFLIYFQGNSAPDKSGLPSDRFSAERTGGSVSTLTIQRTQQEDSAVYLCASSLESDRAGGYTFGSGTRLTVV.

This clone showed up just a few times. V usage is TRBV5-6 and J usage is TRBJ2-5, with D possibly matching TRBD1 (6 bases). V lost 4 bases, J lost 3 bases, and 10 bases lay in between. CDR3 length: 13 residues. Germline-derived CDR1 and CDR2 are SGHDT and YYEEEE. The DNA for the CDR3 is TGTGCCAGCAGCCCTGCAGGGGAAGAGACCCAGTACTTC. It specifies CASSPAGEETQYF.

This clone was picked up a small number of times. This chain links TRBV7-6 with TRBJ2-7; D call uncertain. CDR3 length: 13 residues. V was trimmed by 1 base and J by 3 bases, leaving 7 bases between them. CDR1 and CDR2 from the germline V gene are SGHVS and FNYEAQ. CDR3 nucleotide sequence: TGTGCCAGCAGCTTAGAGACGGGCTACGAGCAGTACTTC. Translating it yields CASSLETGYEQYF.

This clone came up a few times. The chain links TRBV4-3 to TRBJ2-1, with 12 bases matching TRBD2. From germline, CDR1 is LGHNA and CDR2 YSLEER. V dropped 0 bases and J dropped 4; count of bases not matched to a gene: 1. This CDR3 contains 16 residues. CDR3 sequence reads: CASSQEGTSGYNEQFF. The CDR3 region has the DNA TGCGCCAGCAGCCAAGAAGGGACTAGCGGGTACAATGAGCAGTTCTTC.

In this sample, this clone turned up a few times. V usage is TRBV30 and J usage is TRBJ2-1; 9 bases match TRBD2. The CDR3 totals 16 residues. CDR1 GTSNPN and CDR2 SVGIG come from the germline V gene (reference sequence). V was clipped by 1 base and J by 4 bases; unmatched bases: 8. The CDR3 nucleotides are TGTGCCTGGAGTGAACTAGCGGGTAGGATATACAATGAGCAGTTCTTC. Its protein is CAWSELAGRIYNEQFF.

This clone was detected only a few times. V and J are TRBV19 and TRBJ2-7; D is perhaps TRBD2 (5 bases). This CDR3 spans 14 amino acids. The germline V gene encodes CDR1 LNHDA and CDR2 SQIVND (reference sequence). Trimming pared 5 bases from V and 1 base from J, leaving 12 bases between. Here the CDR3 DNA reads TGTGCCAGTAGTCCAGCGATAGCGTCCTACGAGCAGTACTTC. Amino acid sequence: CASSPAIASYEQYF.

The CDR3 loop reads CASSRRVGREANEQFF. The DNA of the CDR3 is TGTGCCAGCAGCCGACGGGTTGGGCGGGAGGCTAATGAGCAGTTCTTC. The V gene is TRBV7-2, the J gene TRBJ2-1; 8 positions agree with TRBD2. CDR3 length: 16 amino acids. Germline CDR1 reads SGHTA; CDR2 reads FQGNSA. Losses at the gene ends were 5 bases for V and 7 bases for J; bases not matched to a gene: 13. Combining the CDR3 with reference TRBV7-2 and TRBJ2-1 gives the whole variable domain GAGVSQSPSNKVTEKGKDVELRCDPISGHTALYWYRQSLGQGLEFLIYFQGNSAPDKSGLPSDRFSAERTGGSVSTLTIQRTQQEDSAVYLCASSRRVGREANEQFFGPGTRLTVL.

In its sample, this clone was seen a few times. The chain carries TRBV7-2 and TRBJ1-5, with 8 bases matching TRBD1. From germline, CDR1 is SGHTA and CDR2 FQGNSA. The V gene end was trimmed by 4 bases and the J gene end by 3 bases; junction bases not matched to a gene: 5. The CDR3 runs 15 residues. The DNA for the CDR3 is TGTGCCAGCAGCTCAGGACAGGGAAACAATCAGCCCCAGCATTTT. Translated, it gives CASSSGQGNNQPQHF.

This clone showed up just a few times. This chain connects TRBV10-3 to TRBJ2-3, with D tentatively TRBD2 (5 bases). Trimming shortened V by 3 bases and J by 0 bases, and 10 bases separated the two germline ends. The CDR3 has 15 residues. CDR1 is ENHRY and CDR2 is SYGVKD in the germline V gene. In DNA, the CDR3 is TGTGCCATCAGTGAATACGGCGGGAGCACAGATACGCAGTATTTT. Its translation is CAISEYGGSTDTQYF.

A few counts support this clone. The chain joins TRBV11-2 to TRBJ2-1, with 10 bases matching TRBD2. This CDR3 region has 15 residues. Trimming took 1 base from V and 9 from J; bases not matched to a gene: 6. Germline values: CDR1 SGHAT, CDR2 FQNNGV. The CDR3 spells CASSLGLAGVSEQFF. CDR3 sequence (DNA): TGTGCCAGCAGCTTAGGTCTAGCGGGAGTTAGTGAGCAGTTCTTC.

This chain uses TRBV4-3 with TRBJ2-7, with 7 bases matching TRBD2. Germline loops: CDR1 LGHNA, CDR2 YSLEER. V shed 4 bases, J shed 2 bases, and the junction held 5 bases outside the gene matches. This CDR3 contains 14 residues. CDR3 sequence (DNA): TGCGCCAGCAGCCCCCAGCGGGGAGCCTACGAGCAGTACTTC. Translated: CASSPQRGAYEQYF.

This chain joins TRBV28 and TRBJ2-1; 7 bases line up with TRBD2. The CDR3 is made up of 15 amino acids. The germline V gene encodes CDR1 MDHEN and CDR2 SYDVKM. Germline trimming cut 7 bases from V and 0 bases from J; bases unmatched to any gene: 6. In DNA form, the CDR3 reads TGTGCCAGCACACTCGGGGGGAGCTCCTACAATGAGCAGTTCTTC. Protein product: CASTLGGSSYNEQFF.

The chain couples TRBV29-1 to TRBJ2-7; a possible D gene is TRBD2 (5 bases). Germline V gene lookup returns CDR1 SQVTM and CDR2 ANQGSEA. CDR3 size: 14 residues. The ends were cut back, 2 bases at V and 1 base at J, with 12 bases in the middle. The CDR3 DNA reads as TGCAGCGTTGAAAGGGTGGGGAGATCCTACGAGCAGTACTTC. Its protein product is CSVERVGRSYEQYF.

This clone is a singleton in its sample. This rearrangement joins TRBV28 to TRBJ1-5, with D perhaps TRBD1 (6 bases). The V and J ends lost 7 bases and 1 base respectively, with 14 bases between them. CDR1 is MDHEN, CDR2 SYDVKM, per germline. The CDR3 totals 15 residues. CDR3 in DNA: TGTGCCAGCACCATGACAGGAGCCAGCAATCAGCCCCAGCATTTT. It is translated as CASTMTGASNQPQHF.